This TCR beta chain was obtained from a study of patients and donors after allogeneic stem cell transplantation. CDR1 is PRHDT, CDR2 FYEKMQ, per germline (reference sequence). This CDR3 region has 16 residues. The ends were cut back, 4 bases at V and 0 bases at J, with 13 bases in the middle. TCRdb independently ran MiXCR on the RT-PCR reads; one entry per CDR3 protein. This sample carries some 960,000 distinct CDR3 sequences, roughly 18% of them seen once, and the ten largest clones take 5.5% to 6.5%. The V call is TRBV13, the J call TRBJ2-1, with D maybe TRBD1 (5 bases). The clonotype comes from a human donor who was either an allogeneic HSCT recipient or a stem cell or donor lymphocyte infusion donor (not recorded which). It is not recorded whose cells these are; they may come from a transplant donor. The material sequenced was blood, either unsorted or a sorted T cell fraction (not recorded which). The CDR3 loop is CASSYRSLSSYNEQFF. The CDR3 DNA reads TGTGCCAGCAGCTACAGGTCCCTGAGCTCCTACAATGAGCAGTTCTTC.